This TCR beta chain was observed in a study of T cells generated in artificial thymic organoids. Overall study findings and caveats: TCR diversity of organoid-derived CD8 single positive cells matched thymic and naive blood cells. Organoid-derived T cells showed no skewed Valpha or Vbeta usage.

Artificial thymic organoids aggregated human hematopoietic stem and progenitor cells with human DLL1-expressing MS5 murine stromal cells. Organoids were seeded with FACS-purified CD34+CD3- stem and progenitor cells depleted of residual T cells. Culture medium was serum-free RPMI with B27, FLT3L, IL-7, ascorbic acid. Sorted CD3+TCRalphabeta+CD8 single positive cells from organoids and thymus were used for RNA. In its sample, this clonotype was seen a few times. Its specificity is unknown. Reverse primers in the TRAC or TRBC constant regions drove separate semi-nested PCRs for TCRalpha and TCRbeta. TCRdb analysed the 5' RACE reads with MiXCR anew, one entry per CDR3 protein. The sample contains 7,000 to 8,500 distinct CDR3 sequences, about 24% of which appear only once. The receptor was derived from a human donor who gave cord blood stem cells for thymic organoid culture, a cardiac surgery patient who gave postnatal thymus, or a blood donor (not recorded which). The sample comprised naive CD8+ T cells grown in artificial thymic organoids from cord blood stem and progenitor cells. The sample's subset: CD3+TCRalphabeta+CD8SP T cells; for blood, CD45RO-CCR7+ naive CD8+ T cells.

The CDR3 region is CSARLGNSPLHF. CDR3 coding DNA: TGCAGTGCTAGATTAGGGAATTCACCCCTCCACTTT. The chain is built from TRBV20-1 and TRBJ1-6; D gene ambiguous. Germline V gene lookup returns CDR1 DFQATT and CDR2 SNEGSKA (reference sequence). The CDR3 is 12 residues long. Between the trimmed V and J ends, which lost 2 bases and 7 bases, there was a span of 6 bases.